This T cell receptor beta chain was found in a study of T cell repertoires in cytomegalovirus infection. TCRdb re-called the reads with MiXCR, one entry per CDR3 protein. The data contain 450,000 to 600,000 distinct CDR3 sequences, approximately 46% of them singletons. This CDR3 contains 15 residues. The germline V gene has CDR1 LNHDA and CDR2 SQIVND (reference sequence). V was trimmed by 4 bases and J by 1 base, leaving 8 bases between them. Points on this clonotype: The antigen remains undetermined.

The rearrangement uses TRBV19 and TRBJ2-6; a weak D match, TRBD1 (5 bases). The clonotype comes from a human donor in good health (CMV status not recorded). Some clones in this sample may be carry-over from other donors' samples. The sample consisted of cultured PBMCs, taken from culture after CMV antigen stimulation. The CDR3, as DNA: TGTGCCAGTAGTAAGGGGTCGTCTGGGGCCAACGTCCTGACTTTC. As protein: CASSKGSSGANVLTF.